The 8 T cell receptor beta chains listed next were all sequenced from one sample in a study of graft-versus-host responses after intestinal transplantation (dated by TCRdb to the early 2020s). The antigens these receptors bind are not known. Library method: the immunoSEQ multiplex PCR assay. TCRdb provides this immuneACCESS table in a form limited to in-frame rearrangements. Some clones are lacking; in checked studies, under half of them reflect an unresolved V gene, and why the rest are absent is not known. The sample has approximately 97,000 clones on record, about nine tenths of them singletons. Together, the top ten hold roughly 0.17% of the sample. Explained via the paper, the time point label denotes: cells obtained before transplantation from donor or recipient. Sequenced material: unstimulated CD4+ T cells sorted from spleen or lymph node cells, taken before transplant. The receptors were gathered from a human donor who was the organ donor for an intestinal transplant.

This clone was recorded once. The DNA of the CDR3 is TGTGCCAGCAGAGTACAGGGGAACACCGGGGAGCTGTTTTTT. Its translation: CASRVQGNTGELFF. The rearrangement links TRBV25-1 to TRBJ2-2, with D perhaps matching TRBD1 (6 bases). Germline V lookup: CDR1 MGHDK, CDR2 SYGVNS. V dropped 6 bases and J dropped 1 base, with 9 bases sitting between them. The CDR3 covers 14 residues.

The chain employs TRBV19 and TRBJ1-5; tentatively, D is TRBD1 (6 bases). Germline V CDR1 and CDR2: LNHDA, SQIVND (reference sequence). V was shortened by 5 bases and J by 0 bases, with 14 bases between the two germline ends. CDR3 length: 16 amino acids. This CDR3 is CASSWGGPFSNQPQHF. The DNA for the CDR3 is TGTGCCAGTAGTTGGGGGGGCCCTTTTAGCAATCAGCCCCAGCATTTT.

CDR3 loop: CASSLGGLGEKLFF. In DNA form, the CDR3 reads TGTGCCAGCAGCTTGGGGGGGCTGGGAGAAAAACTGTTTTTT. The V call is TRBV7-9, the J call TRBJ1-4, with D maybe TRBD1 (6 bases). Trimming removed 3 bases at V and 8 bases at J, with 13 bases between. This CDR3 has 14 amino acids. The V gene's germline CDR1 is SEHNR and CDR2 FQNEAQ (reference sequence).

This clone was seen once. The rearrangement uses TRBV7-9 and TRBJ1-4, with a weak D call TRBD1 (6 bases). Germline CDR1 SEHNR, CDR2 FQNEAQ (reference sequence). CDR3 length: 14 residues. V gave up 4 bases and J gave up 8 bases, with 14 bases separating them. The CDR3 here is CASSSRRTAEKLFF. The CDR3 coding sequence is TGTGCCAGCAGCTCCCGACGGACAGCCGAAAAACTGTTTTTT.

V gene TRBV29-1 combines with J gene TRBJ2-5; a weak D match, TRBD2 (5 bases). V gave up 4 bases and J gave up 4 bases, with 13 bases separating them. The CDR3 runs 13 residues. In germline, CDR1 is SQVTM, CDR2 ANQGSEA. CDR3 sequence reads: CSVADFGRETQYF. In DNA form, the CDR3 reads TGCAGCGTTGCGGACTTTGGGCGAGAGACCCAGTACTTC.

The chain has TRBV27 and TRBJ2-6, with 12 bases identical to TRBD1. CDR3 length: 15 amino acids. Germline V gene data show CDR1 as MNHEY and CDR2 as SMNVEV (reference sequence). With 8 bases clipped from V and 13 bases from J, the junction kept 12 bases outside the gene matches. CDR3: CASGGQGALSSVLTF. DNA for the CDR3: TGTGCCAGCGGGGGACAGGGGGCCCTTTCTTCAGTCCTGACTTTC.

The CDR3 spells CASSQEIASGADTQYF. Written as DNA, the CDR3 is TGCGCCAGCAGCCAAGAAATTGCTAGCGGGGCAGATACGCAGTATTTT. This chain joins TRBV4-1 and TRBJ2-3; 9 nucleotides match TRBD2. Germline V gene lookup returns CDR1 MGHRA and CDR2 YSYEKL. V dropped 0 bases and J dropped 4; count of bases not matched to a gene: 5. The CDR3 has 16 amino acids.

The rearrangement joins TRBV15 to TRBJ2-2; the match to TRBD1 covers 11 bases. The CDR3 extends over 17 amino acids. Germline V CDR1 and CDR2: LNHNV, YYDKDF (reference sequence). The junction had 4 bases not matched to a gene; V was cut back by 0 bases and J by 4 bases. The CDR3, as DNA: TGTGCCACCAGCAGAGATTCCGGGACAGGGGGCACCGGGGAGCTGTTTTTT. It codes for CATSRDSGTGGTGELFF.